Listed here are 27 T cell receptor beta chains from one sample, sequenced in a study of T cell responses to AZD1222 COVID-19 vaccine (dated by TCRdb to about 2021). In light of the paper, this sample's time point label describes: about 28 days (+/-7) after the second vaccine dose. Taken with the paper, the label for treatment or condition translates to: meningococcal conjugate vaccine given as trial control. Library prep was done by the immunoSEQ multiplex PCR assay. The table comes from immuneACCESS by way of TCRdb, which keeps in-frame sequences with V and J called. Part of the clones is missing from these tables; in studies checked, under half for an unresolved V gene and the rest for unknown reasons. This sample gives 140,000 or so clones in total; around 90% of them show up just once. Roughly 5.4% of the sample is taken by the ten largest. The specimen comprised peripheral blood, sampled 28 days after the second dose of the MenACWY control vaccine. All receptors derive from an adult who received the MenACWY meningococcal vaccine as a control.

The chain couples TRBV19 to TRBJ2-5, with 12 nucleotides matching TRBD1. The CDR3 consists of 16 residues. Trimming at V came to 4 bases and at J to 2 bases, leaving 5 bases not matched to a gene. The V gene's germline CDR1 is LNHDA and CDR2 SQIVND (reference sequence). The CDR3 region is CASSNWDRGRQETQYF. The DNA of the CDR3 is TGTGCCAGTAGTAACTGGGACAGGGGGCGGCAAGAGACCCAGTACTTC.

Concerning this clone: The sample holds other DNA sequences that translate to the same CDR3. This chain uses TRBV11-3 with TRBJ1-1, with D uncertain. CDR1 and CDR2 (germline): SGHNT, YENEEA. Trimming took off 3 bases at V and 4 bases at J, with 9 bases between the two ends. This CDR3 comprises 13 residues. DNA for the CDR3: TGTGCCAGCAGCTTGCTCGACGGCACTGAAGCTTTCTTT. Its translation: CASSLLDGTEAFF.

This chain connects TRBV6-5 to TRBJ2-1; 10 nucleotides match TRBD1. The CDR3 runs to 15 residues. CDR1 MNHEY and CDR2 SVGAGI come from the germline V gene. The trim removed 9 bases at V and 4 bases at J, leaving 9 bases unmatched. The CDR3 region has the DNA TGTGCCAGTTTCCCGGACAGGGGGGAATACAATGAGCAGTTCTTC. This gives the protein CASFPDRGEYNEQFF.

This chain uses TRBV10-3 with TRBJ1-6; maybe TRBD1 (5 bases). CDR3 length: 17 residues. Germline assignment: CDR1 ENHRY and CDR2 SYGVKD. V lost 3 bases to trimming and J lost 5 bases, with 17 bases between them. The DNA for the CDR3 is TGTGCCATCAGTGAAGCGGGGACCCGGGGCAATAATTCACCCCTCCACTTT. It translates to CAISEAGTRGNNSPLHF.

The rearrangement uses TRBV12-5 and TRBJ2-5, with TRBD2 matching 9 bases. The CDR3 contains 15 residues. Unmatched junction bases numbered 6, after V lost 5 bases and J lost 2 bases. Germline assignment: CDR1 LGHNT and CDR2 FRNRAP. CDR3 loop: CASGRQRGAQETQYF. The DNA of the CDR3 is TGTGCTAGTGGTCGTCAGCGGGGGGCTCAAGAGACCCAGTACTTC.

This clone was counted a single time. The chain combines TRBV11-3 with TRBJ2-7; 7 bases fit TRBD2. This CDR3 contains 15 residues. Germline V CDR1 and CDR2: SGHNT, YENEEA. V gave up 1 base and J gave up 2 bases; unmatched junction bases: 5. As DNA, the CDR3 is TGTGCCAGCAGCTTAGTGGGGACTACCGCCTACGAGCAGTACTTC. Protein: CASSLVGTTAYEQYF.

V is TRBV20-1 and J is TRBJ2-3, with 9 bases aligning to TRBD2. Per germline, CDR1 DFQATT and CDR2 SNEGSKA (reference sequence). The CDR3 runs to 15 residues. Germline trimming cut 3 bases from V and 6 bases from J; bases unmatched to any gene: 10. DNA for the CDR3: TGCAGTGCTAGTAGTCTAGCGGGGCGCCGGGATACGCAGTATTTT. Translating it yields CSASSLAGRRDTQYF.

The CDR3 reads CAWWGNGEAFF. DNA of the CDR3: TGTGCCTGGTGGGGGAACGGGGAAGCTTTCTTT. The chain joins TRBV30 to TRBJ1-1; D might be TRBD1 (5 bases). Per the germline V gene, CDR1 is GTSNPN and CDR2 is SVGIG (reference sequence). Trimming shortened V by 5 bases and J by 8 bases, and 12 bases separated the two germline ends. The CDR3 has 11 residues.

The CDR3 DNA reads TGTGCCAGCAGTTACTGGGGAAAAGAGACCCAGTACTTC. Amino acids: CASSYWGKETQYF. The genes are TRBV6-2 or TRBV6-3 and TRBJ2-5; D remains unclear. This CDR3 is built from 13 residues. V lost 1 base and J lost 3, with 6 bases in between. Looked up from germline, CDR1 is MNHEY and CDR2 is SVGEGT.

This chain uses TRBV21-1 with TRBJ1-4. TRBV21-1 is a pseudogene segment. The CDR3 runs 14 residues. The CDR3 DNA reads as TGTGCCAGCAGCATCCGGGCTACTAATGAAAAACTGTTTTTT. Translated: CASSIRATNEKLFF.

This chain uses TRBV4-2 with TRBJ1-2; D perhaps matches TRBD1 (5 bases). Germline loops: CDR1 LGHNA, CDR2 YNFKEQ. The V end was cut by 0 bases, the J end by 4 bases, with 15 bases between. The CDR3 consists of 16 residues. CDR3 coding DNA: TGTGCCAGCAGCCAAGAGATGGCAGGGATGGGCTATGGCTACACCTTC. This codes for CASSQEMAGMGYGYTF.

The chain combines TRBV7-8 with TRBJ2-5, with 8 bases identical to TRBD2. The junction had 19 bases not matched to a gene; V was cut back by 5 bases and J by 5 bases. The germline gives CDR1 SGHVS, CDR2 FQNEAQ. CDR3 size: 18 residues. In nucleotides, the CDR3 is TGTGCCAGCAGCCCAAAGCGGGGACTAGATGGAGTCGGGGAGACCCAGTACTTC. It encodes CASSPKRGLDGVGETQYF.

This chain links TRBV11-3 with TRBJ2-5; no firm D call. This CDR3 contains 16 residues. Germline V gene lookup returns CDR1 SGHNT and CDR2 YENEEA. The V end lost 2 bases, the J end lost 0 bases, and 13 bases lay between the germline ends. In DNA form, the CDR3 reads TGTGCCAGCAGCTTATATTCTCTGAATTACCAAGAGACCCAGTACTTC. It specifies CASSLYSLNYQETQYF.

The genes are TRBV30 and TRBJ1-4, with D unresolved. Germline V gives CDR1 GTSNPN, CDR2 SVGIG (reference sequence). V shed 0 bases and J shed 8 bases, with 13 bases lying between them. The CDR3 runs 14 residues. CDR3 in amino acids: CAWSVLRGNEKLFF. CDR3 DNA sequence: TGTGCCTGGAGTGTATTGCGGGGAAACGAAAAACTGTTTTTT.

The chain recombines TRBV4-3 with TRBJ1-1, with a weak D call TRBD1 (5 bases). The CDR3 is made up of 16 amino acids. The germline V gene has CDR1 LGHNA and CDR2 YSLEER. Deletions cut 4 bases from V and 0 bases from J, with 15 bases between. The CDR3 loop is CASSRGAGRVNTEAFF. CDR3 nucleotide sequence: TGCGCCAGCAGCCGCGGCGCGGGCAGGGTGAACACTGAAGCTTTCTTT.

DNA of the CDR3: TGTGCCAGCAGCATCGCCCCTTCCGGGACAACTAAGCAAGAGACCCAGTACTTC. Its protein product is CASSIAPSGTTKQETQYF. This chain connects TRBV9 to TRBJ2-5; perhaps TRBD1 as D (6 bases). The V end lost 4 bases, the J end lost 2 bases, and 24 bases lay between the germline ends. Germline V lookup: CDR1 SGDLS, CDR2 YYNGEE. The CDR3 is made up of 18 amino acids.

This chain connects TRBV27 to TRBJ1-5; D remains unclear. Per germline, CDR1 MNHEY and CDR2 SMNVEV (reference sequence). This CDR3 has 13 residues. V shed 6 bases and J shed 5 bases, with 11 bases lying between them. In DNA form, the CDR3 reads TGTGCCAGCAGGCCCTACCTAGATCAGCCCCAGCATTTT. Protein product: CASRPYLDQPQHF.

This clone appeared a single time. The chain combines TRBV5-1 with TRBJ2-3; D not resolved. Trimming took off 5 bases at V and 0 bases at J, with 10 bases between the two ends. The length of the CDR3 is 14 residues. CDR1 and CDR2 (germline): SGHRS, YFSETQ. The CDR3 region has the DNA TGCGCCAGCAGTTCCGGACCCAGCACAGATACGCAGTATTTT. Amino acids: CASSSGPSTDTQYF.

CDR3 sequence: CASSLTPRNTEAFF. The CDR3 nucleotides read TGTGCCAGCAGCTTAACACCCAGGAACACTGAAGCTTTCTTT. The V gene is TRBV7-2, the J gene TRBJ1-1, with D uncertain. Germline CDR1 is SGHTA and CDR2 is FQGNSA. V was clipped by 2 bases and J by 1 base, with 8 bases between them. The CDR3 contains 14 residues.

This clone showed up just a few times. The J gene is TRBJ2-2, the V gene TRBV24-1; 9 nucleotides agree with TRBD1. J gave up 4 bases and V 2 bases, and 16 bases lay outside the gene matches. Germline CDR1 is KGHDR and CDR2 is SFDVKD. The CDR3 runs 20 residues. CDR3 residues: CATSDSRLNADRGFTGELFF. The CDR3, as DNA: TGTGCCACCAGTGATTCCAGGCTGAACGCAGACAGGGGGTTCACCGGGGAGCTGTTTTTT.

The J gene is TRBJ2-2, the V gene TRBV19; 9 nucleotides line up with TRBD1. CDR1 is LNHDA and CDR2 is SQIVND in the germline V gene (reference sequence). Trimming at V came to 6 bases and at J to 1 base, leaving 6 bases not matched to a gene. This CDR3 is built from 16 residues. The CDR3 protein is CASRGADRGNTGELFF. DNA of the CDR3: TGTGCCAGTAGGGGAGCGGACAGGGGGAACACCGGGGAGCTGTTTTTT.

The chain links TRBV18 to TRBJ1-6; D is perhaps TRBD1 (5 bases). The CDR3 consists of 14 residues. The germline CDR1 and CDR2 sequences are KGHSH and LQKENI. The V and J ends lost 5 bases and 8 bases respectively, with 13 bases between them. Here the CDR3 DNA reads TGTGCCAGCTCAAATGGGGGGATGGATTCACCCCTCCACTTT. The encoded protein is CASSNGGMDSPLHF.

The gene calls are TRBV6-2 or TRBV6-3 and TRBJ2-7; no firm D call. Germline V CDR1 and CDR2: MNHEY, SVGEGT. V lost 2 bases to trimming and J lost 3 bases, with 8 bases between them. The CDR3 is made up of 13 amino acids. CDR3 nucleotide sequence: TGTGCCAGCAGTTACAACACGAACTACGAGCAGTACTTC. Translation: CASSYNTNYEQYF.

CDR3 sequence (DNA): TGTGCCAGCGTCGTAGGGAACACTGAAGCTTTCTTT. It yields the protein CASVVGNTEAFF. The rearrangement uses TRBV28 and TRBJ1-1, with D unresolved. Germline-derived CDR1 and CDR2 are MDHEN and SYDVKM. V was clipped by 8 bases and J by 1 base, with 8 bases between them. This CDR3 has 12 amino acids.

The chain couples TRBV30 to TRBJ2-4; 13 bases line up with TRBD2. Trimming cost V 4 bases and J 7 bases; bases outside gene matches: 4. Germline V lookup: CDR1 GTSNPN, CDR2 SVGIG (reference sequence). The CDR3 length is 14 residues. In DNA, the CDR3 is TGTGCCTGGACCACGACTAGCGGGGGGAACATTCAGTACTTC. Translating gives CAWTTTSGGNIQYF. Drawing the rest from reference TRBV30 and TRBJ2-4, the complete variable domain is SQTIHQWPATLVQPVGSPLSLECTVEGTSNPNLYWYRQAAGRGLQLLFYSVGIGQISSEVPQNLSASRPQDRQFILSSKKLLLSDSGFYLCAWTTTSGGNIQYFGAGTRLSVL.

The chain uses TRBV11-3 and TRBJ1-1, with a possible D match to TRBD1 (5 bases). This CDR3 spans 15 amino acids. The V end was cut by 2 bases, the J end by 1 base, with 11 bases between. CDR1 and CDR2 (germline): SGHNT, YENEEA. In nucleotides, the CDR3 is TGTGCCAGCAGCTTACAGGGAAGCGAGAACACTGAAGCTTTCTTT. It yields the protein CASSLQGSENTEAFF.

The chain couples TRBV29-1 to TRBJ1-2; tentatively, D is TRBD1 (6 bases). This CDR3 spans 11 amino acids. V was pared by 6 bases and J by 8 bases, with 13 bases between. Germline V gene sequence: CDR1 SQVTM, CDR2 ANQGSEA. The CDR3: CSVLYRDGYTF. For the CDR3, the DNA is TGCAGCGTCCTCTACAGGGACGGCTACACCTTC.